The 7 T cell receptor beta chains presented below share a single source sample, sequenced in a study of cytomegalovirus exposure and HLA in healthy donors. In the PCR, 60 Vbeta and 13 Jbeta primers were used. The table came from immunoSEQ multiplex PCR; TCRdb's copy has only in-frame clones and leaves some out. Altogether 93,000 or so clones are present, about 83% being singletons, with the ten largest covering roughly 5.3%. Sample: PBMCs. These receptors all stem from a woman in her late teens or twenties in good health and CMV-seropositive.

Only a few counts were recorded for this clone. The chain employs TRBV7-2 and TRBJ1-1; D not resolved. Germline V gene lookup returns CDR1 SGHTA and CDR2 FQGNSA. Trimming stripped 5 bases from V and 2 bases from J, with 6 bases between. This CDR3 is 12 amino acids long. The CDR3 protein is CASSNINTEAFF. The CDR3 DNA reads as TGTGCCAGCAGCAACATAAACACTGAAGCTTTCTTT. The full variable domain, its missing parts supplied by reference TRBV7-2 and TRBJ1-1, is GAGVSQSPSNKVTEKGKDVELRCDPISGHTALYWYRQSLGQGLEFLIYFQGNSAPDKSGLPSDRFSAERTGGSVSTLTIQRTQQEDSAVYLCASSNINTEAFFGQGTRLTVV.

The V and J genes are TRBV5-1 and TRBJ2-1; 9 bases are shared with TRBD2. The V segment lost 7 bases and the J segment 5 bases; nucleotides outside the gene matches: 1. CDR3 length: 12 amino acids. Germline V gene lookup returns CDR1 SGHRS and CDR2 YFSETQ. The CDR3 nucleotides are TGCGCCAGCTCTAGCGGGAACAATGAGCAGTTCTTC. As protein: CASSSGNNEQFF.

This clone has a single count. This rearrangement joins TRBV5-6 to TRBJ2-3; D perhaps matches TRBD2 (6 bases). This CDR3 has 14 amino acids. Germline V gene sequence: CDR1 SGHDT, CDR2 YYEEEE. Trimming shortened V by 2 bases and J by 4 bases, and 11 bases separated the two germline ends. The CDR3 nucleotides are TGTGCCAGCAGCTTTGGGGGAGGCGCAGATACGCAGTATTTT. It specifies CASSFGGGADTQYF. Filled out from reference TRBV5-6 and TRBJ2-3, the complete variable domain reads DAGVTQSPTHLIKTRGQQVTLRCSPKSGHDTVSWYQQALGQGPQFIFQYYEEEERQRGNFPDRFSGHQFPNYSSELNVNALLLGDSALYLCASSFGGGADTQYFGPGTRLTVL.

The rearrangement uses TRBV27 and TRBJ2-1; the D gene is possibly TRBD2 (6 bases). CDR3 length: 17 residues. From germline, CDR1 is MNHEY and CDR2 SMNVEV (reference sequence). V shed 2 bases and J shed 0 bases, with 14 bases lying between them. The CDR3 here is CASSLTFLASSYNEQFF. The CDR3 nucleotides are TGTGCCAGCAGTTTAACCTTCCTAGCGAGCTCCTACAATGAGCAGTTCTTC.

In DNA, the CDR3 is TGTGCCAGCAGCTTAGCCAGGGTATTGCACGAGCAGTACTTC. It yields the protein CASSLARVLHEQYF. The genes are TRBV7-2 and TRBJ2-7; a weak D match, TRBD1 (5 bases). Germline values: CDR1 SGHTA, CDR2 FQGNSA. CDR3 length: 14 residues. Trimming cost V 0 bases and J 5 bases, with 11 bases left between them.

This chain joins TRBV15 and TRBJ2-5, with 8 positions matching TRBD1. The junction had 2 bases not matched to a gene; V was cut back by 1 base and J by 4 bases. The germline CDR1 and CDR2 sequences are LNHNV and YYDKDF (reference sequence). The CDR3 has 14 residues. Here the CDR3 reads CATSRGTGGETQYF. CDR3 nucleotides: TGTGCCACCAGCAGAGGCACAGGGGGAGAGACCCAGTACTTC.

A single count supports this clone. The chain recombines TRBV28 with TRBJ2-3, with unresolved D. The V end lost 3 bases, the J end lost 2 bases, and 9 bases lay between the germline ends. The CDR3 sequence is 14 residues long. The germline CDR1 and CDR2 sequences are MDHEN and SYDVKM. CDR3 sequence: CASSFSRLTDTQYF. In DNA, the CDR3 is TGTGCCAGCAGTTTCTCGCGTCTCACAGATACGCAGTATTTT. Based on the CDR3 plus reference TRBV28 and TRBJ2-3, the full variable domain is DVKVTQSSRYLVKRTGEKVFLECVQDMDHENMFWYRQDPGLGLRLIYFSYDVKMKEKGDIPEGYSVSREKKERFSLILESASTNQTSMYLCASSFSRLTDTQYFGPGTRLTVL.